Each of the 7 T cell receptor beta chains below was sequenced from the same sample in a study of T cells after posttransplantation cyclophosphamide (dated by TCRdb to about 2016). Library generation was performed with the immunoSEQ multiplex PCR assay. The table was pulled from immuneACCESS by TCRdb, which kept in-frame rearrangements only. Such tables lose some clones; where checked, under half of the loss comes from unresolved V genes, and the rest has no known cause. The sample contains about 52,000 clones, under 95% of them found a single time. 2.5% to 3% of the sample is held by the ten biggest clonotypes. Sequencing was carried out using PBMCs. The receptors come from a woman aged 25 to 39 in good health and a related stem cell transplant donor.

The table lists this clone with a few counts. V and J are TRBV7-3 and TRBJ2-1; TRBD2 aligns across 9 bases. Germline CDR1 reads SGHTA; CDR2 reads FQGTGA. V shed 1 base, J shed 10 bases, and the junction held 8 bases outside the gene matches. The CDR3 is 15 amino acids. In nucleotides, the CDR3 is TGTGCCAGCAGCTTAAACGGCGGGGGGGCCAACGAGCAGTTCTTC. This codes for CASSLNGGGANEQFF. Filled out from reference TRBV7-3 and TRBJ2-1, the complete variable domain reads GAGVSQTPSNKVTEKGKYVELRCDPISGHTALYWYRQSLGQGPEFLIYFQGTGAADDSGLPNDRFFAVRPEGSVSTLKIQRTERGDSAVYLCASSLNGGGANEQFFGPGTRLTVL.

This rearrangement joins TRBV4-1 to TRBJ2-1; perhaps TRBD1 as D (6 bases). The CDR3 is 18 residues long. The germline CDR1 and CDR2 sequences are MGHRA and YSYEKL. V was trimmed by 3 bases and J by 0 bases, leaving 18 bases between them. CDR3 nucleotide sequence: TGCGCCAGCAGCCATAATCCGTTTGGGGACATCTCCTACAATGAGCAGTTCTTC. Translating gives CASSHNPFGDISYNEQFF.

This chain joins TRBV5-4 and TRBJ2-2; 11 nucleotides line up with TRBD2. V dropped 4 bases and J dropped 5; count of bases not matched to a gene: 10. CDR3 length: 17 amino acids. CDR1 and CDR2 from the germline V gene are SGHNT and YYREEE (reference sequence). The CDR3: CASSGHTSGGGTGELFF. In DNA, the CDR3 is TGTGCCAGCAGCGGGCATACTAGCGGGGGAGGGACCGGGGAGCTGTTTTTT.

The chain has TRBV7-4 and TRBJ2-7; tentatively, D is TRBD1 (5 bases). The CDR3 has 16 amino acids. Germline assignment: CDR1 SGHVT and CDR2 SQSDAQ. Trimming pared 2 bases from V and 3 bases from J, leaving 17 bases between. CDR3 DNA: TGTGCCAGCAGCTTAACAATCACCAGGGCTAGCTACGAGCAGTACTTC. Translating gives CASSLTITRASYEQYF.

This sequence joins TRBV6-6 and TRBJ1-2; TRBD1 is a possible D gene (6 bases). Trimming stripped 8 bases from V and 8 bases from J, with 18 bases between. Germline CDR1 and CDR2: MNHNY and SVGAGI (reference sequence). The CDR3 length is 13 residues. CDR3: CASRPGGGSGYTF. The CDR3 DNA reads TGTGCCAGCCGCCCCGGGGGGGGCAGCGGCTACACCTTC.

This clone showed up just once. The chain is built from TRBV15 and TRBJ2-7; TRBD1 agrees at 7 bases. This CDR3 has 14 amino acids. Trimming at V came to 3 bases and at J to 7 bases, leaving 9 bases not matched to a gene. The germline V gene has CDR1 LNHNV and CDR2 YYDKDF (reference sequence). The CDR3 loop is CATSRDFNRGEQYF. The CDR3 nucleotides are TGTGCCACCAGCAGGGACTTTAACAGGGGTGAGCAGTACTTC.

The V call is TRBV6-1, the J call TRBJ2-2; TRBD2 matches at 10 bases. Trimming cost V 7 bases and J 3 bases; bases outside gene matches: 5. Germline V gives CDR1 MNHNS, CDR2 SASEGT. The CDR3 consists of 15 residues. CDR3 nucleotides: TGTGCCAGCAATCTAGCGGGGGTTTACACCGGGGAGCTGTTTTTT. Translated: CASNLAGVYTGELFF.